This T cell receptor beta chain was captured by sequencing in a study of technical replicates of blood from several donors (dated by TCRdb to about 2017). With regard to this clone: Its antigen has not been determined. No much larger clone exists at a distance of one base, and base qualities are not known.

From cysteine to phenylalanine, the CDR3 is 16 amino acids long. The CDR3 DNA has 48 bases and is translated from base 1. The germline V gene supplies CDR1 SNHLY and CDR2 FYNNEI. V is trimmed back by 3 bases and J by 0 bases, and the junction contains 4 bases that no gene match accounts for. Libraries were constructed by the immunoSEQ multiplex PCR assay. As stored in TCRdb, this immuneACCESS dataset retains in-frame rearrangements with V and J assigned. A fraction of the clones does not appear; measured against another copy, unresolved V genes explain less than half of the discrepancy, and the remainder lacks a known reason. Across this sample there are about 85,000 clones, with 85% to 95% seen only once. The ten largest clones add up to about 0.26% of the sample.

The TCR was taken from a human donor in good health. Source material: T cells isolated from PBMCs. The V gene is TRBV2 and the J gene is TRBJ1-4, with 7 bases matching TRBD1. The bases read TGTGCCAGCAGTGAGAGGGGGCTTGCAACTAATGAAAAACTGTTTTTT. This encodes CASSERGLATNEKLFF.